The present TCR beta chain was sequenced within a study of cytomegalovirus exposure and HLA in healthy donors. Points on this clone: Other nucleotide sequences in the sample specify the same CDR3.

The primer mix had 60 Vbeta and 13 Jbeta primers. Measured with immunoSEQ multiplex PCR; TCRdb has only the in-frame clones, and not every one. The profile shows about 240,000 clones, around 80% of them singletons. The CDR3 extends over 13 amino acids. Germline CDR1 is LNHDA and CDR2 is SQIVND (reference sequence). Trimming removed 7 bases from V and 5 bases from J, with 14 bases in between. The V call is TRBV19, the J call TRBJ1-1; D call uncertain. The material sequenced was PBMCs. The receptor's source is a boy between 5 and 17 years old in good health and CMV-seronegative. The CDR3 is CASTPERRTEAFF. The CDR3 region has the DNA TGTGCCAGTACCCCGGAGCGGCGGACTGAAGCTTTCTTT.